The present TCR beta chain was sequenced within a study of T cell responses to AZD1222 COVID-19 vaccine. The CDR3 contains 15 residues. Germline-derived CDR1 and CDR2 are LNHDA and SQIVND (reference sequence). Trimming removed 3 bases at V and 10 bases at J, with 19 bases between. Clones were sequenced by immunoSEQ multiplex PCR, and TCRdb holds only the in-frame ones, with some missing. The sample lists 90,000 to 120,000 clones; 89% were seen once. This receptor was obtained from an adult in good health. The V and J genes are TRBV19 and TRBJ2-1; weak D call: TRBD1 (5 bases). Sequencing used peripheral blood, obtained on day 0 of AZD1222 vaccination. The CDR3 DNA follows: TGTGCCAGTAGTATGCTGGCTTCGGCGGCAGGGGAGCAGTTCTTC. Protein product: CASSMLASAAGEQFF.